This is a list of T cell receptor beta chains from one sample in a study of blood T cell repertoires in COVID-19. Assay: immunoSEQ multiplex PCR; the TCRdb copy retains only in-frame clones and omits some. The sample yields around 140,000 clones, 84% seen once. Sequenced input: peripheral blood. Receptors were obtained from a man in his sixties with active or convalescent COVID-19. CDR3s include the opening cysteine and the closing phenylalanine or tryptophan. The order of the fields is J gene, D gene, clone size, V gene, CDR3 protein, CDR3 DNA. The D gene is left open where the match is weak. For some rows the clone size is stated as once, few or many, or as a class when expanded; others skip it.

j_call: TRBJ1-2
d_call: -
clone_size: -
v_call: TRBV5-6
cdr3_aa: CASSGSDYGYTF
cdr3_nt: TGTGCCAGCAGCGGGAGCGACTATGGCTACACCTTC

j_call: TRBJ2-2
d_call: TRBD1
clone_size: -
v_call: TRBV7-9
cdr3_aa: CASSFFGPGQGRTGELFF
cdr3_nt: TGTGCCAGCAGCTTTTTTGGGCCCGGACAGGGCAGGACCGGGGAGCTGTTTTTT

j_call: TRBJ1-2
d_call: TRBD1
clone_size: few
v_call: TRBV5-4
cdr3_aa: CASSSPTGLYGYTF
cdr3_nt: TGTGCCAGCAGCTCTCCGACAGGGCTCTATGGCTACACCTTC

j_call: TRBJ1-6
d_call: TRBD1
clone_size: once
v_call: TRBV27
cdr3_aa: CASSPARGQADNSPLHF
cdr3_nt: TGTGCCAGCAGTCCCGCTCGGGGACAGGCGGATAATTCACCCCTCCACTTT

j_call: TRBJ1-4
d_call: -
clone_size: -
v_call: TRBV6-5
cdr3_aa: CASRLTGLAEKLFF
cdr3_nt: TGTGCCAGCAGACTTACAGGGTTAGCTGAAAAACTGTTTTTT

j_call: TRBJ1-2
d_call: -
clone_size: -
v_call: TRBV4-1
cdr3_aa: CASSQQGLNIGYGYTF
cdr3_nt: TGCGCCAGCAGCCAACAGGGCTTAAATATCGGCTATGGCTACACCTTC

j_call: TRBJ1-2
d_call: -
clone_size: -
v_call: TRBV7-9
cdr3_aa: CASSQGQLNGYTF
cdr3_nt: TGTGCCAGCAGCCAAGGACAGCTAAATGGCTACACCTTC

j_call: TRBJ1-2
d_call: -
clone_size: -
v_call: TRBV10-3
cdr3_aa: CAISPEANGYTF
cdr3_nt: TGTGCCATCAGCCCGGAGGCAAATGGCTACACCTTC

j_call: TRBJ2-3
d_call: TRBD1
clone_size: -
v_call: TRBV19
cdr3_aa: CASSIVGTGYTDTQYF
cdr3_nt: TGTGCCAGTAGTATCGTTGGGACAGGTTACACAGATACGCAGTATTTT

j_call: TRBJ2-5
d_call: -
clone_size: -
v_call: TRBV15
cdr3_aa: CATSRERRRETQYF
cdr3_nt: TGTGCCACCAGCAGAGAACGGAGACGGGAGACCCAGTACTTC

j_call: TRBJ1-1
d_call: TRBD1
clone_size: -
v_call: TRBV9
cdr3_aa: CASSVVGQGLNTEAFF
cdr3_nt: TGTGCCAGCAGCGTAGTGGGACAGGGGTTGAACACTGAAGCTTTCTTT

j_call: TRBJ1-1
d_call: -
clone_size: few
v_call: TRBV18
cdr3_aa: CASSPRLDNTEAFF
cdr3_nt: TGTGCCAGCTCACCGAGACTGGATAACACTGAAGCTTTCTTT

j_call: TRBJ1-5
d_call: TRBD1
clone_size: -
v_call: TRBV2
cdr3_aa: CASSVGQSGNQPQHF
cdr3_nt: TGTGCCAGCAGTGTGGGACAGTCTGGCAATCAGCCCCAGCATTTT

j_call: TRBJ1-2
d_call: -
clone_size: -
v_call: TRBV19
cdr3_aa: CASTQGSYGYTF
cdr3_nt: TGTGCCAGTACCCAGGGGAGCTATGGCTACACCTTC

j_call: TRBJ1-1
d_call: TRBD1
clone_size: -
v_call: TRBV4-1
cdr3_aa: CASSQNNRGGNTEAFF
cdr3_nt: TGCGCCAGCAGCCAAAATAACAGGGGAGGGAACACTGAAGCTTTCTTT

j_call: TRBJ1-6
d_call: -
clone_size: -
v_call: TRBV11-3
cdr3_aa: CASSLGTGPFPLHF
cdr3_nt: TGTGCCAGCAGCTTAGGTACAGGCCCGTTTCCCCTCCACTTT

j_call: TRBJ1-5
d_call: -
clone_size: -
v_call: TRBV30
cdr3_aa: CAWSEYRVRDQPQHF
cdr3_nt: TGTGCCTGGAGTGAATACAGGGTGAGGGATCAGCCCCAGCATTTT

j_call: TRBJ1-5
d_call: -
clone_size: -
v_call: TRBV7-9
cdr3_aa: CASSARGGNQPQHF
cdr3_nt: TGTGCCAGCAGCGCCCGGGGGGGTAATCAGCCCCAGCATTTT

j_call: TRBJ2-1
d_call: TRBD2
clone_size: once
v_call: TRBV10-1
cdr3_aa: CASSTGTSLNEQFF
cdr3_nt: TGCGCCAGCAGCACCGGGACTAGCCTCAATGAGCAGTTCTTC

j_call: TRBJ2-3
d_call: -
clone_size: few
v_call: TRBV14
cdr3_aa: CASSQDPSGGTNFLSSTDTQYF
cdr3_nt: TGTGCCAGCAGCCAAGACCCATCTGGCGGGACCAACTTTCTTTCTAGCACAGATACGCAGTATTTT

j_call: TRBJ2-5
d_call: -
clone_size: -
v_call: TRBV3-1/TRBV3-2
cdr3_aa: CASSQGGRDKETQYF
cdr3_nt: TGTGCCAGCAGCCAAGGGGGCAGGGACAAAGAGACCCAGTACTTC

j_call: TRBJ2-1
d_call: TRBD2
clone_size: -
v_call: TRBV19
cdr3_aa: CASSIGASGRVDEQFF
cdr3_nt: TGTGCCAGTAGTATAGGGGCTAGCGGGAGGGTGGATGAGCAGTTCTTC

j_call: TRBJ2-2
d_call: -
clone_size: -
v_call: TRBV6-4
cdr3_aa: CASSTGTTRDPGLLFF
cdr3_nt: TGTGCCAGCAGTACGGGCACCACCAGGGATCCGGGTTTGCTGTTTTTT

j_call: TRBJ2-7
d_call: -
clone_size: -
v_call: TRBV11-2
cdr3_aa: CASGKGLGSYEQYF
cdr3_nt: TGTGCCAGCGGTAAGGGGTTGGGAAGCTACGAGCAGTACTTC

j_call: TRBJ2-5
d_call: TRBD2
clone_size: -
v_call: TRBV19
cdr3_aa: CASSETGTKETQYF
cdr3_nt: TGTGCCAGTAGCGAAACCGGGACTAAAGAGACCCAGTACTTC

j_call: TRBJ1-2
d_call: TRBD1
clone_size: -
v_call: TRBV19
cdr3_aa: CASSTLPGQGASNYGYTF
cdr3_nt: TGTGCCAGTAGTACCCTCCCGGGACAGGGGGCGTCGAACTATGGCTACACCTTC

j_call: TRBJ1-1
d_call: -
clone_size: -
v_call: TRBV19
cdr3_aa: CASSIGRGTMNTEAFF
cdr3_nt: TGTGCCAGTAGTATCGGGCGGGGGACTATGAACACTGAAGCTTTCTTT

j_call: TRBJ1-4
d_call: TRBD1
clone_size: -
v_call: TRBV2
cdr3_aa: CASSRDRNNEKLFF
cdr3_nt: TGTGCCAGCAGTCGGGACAGGAACAATGAAAAACTGTTTTTT

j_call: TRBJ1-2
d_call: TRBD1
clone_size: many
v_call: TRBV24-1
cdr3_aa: CATSRDSRYGYTF
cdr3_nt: TGTGCCACCAGTAGGGACAGTCGGTATGGCTACACCTTC

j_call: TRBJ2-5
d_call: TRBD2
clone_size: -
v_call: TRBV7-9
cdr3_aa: CASTKIGGEETQYF
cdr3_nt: TGTGCCAGCACCAAAATCGGGGGGGAAGAGACCCAGTACTTC

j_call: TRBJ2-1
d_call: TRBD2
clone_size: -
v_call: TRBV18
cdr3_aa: CASSPRGVAGDEQFF
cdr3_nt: TGTGCCAGCTCACCACGCGGGGTAGCGGGGGATGAGCAGTTCTTC

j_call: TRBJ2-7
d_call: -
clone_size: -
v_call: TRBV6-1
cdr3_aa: CASSEVLGGVYHEQYF
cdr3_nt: TGTGCCAGCAGTGAAGTCCTCGGGGGAGTATACCACGAGCAGTACTTC

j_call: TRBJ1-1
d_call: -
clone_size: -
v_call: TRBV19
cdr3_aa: CASSIPEMNTEAFF
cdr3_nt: TGTGCCAGTAGTATTCCTGAGATGAACACTGAAGCTTTCTTT

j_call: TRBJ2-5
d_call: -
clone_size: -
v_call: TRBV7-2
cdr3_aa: CASSKRGETQYF
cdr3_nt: TGTGCCAGCAGCAAAAGGGGAGAGACCCAGTACTTC

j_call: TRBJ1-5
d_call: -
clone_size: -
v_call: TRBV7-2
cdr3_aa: CASSLKGGYNQPQHF
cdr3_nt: TGTGCCAGCAGCTTAAAGGGAGGGTACAATCAGCCCCAGCATTTT

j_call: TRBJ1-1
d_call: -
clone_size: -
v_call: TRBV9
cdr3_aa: CASSVSPFIENTEAFF
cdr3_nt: TGTGCCAGCAGCGTAAGCCCCTTCATTGAGAACACTGAAGCTTTCTTT

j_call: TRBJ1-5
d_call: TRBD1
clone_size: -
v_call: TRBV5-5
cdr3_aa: CASSKDRVQPQHF
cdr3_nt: TGTGCCAGCAGCAAGGACAGGGTTCAGCCCCAGCATTTT

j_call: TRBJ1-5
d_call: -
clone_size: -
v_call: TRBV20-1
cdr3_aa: CSASPIKTDSNQPQHF
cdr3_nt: TGCAGTGCTAGTCCCATCAAAACTGATAGCAATCAGCCCCAGCATTTT

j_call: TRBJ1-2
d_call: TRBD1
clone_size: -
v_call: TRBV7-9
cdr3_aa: CASSLDRGTNYGYTF
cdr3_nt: TGTGCCAGCAGCTTAGACAGGGGGACCAACTATGGCTACACCTTC

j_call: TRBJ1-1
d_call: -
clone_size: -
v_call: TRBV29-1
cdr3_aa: CSGQVSNTEAFF
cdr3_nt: TGCAGCGGCCAGGTTTCGAACACTGAAGCTTTCTTT

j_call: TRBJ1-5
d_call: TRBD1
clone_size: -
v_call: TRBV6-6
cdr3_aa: CASSRSGQGDQPQHF
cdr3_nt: TGTGCCAGCAGTCGATCGGGACAGGGGGATCAGCCCCAGCATTTT

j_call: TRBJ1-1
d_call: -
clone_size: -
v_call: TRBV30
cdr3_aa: CAWTGGFRTEAFF
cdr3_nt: TGTGCCTGGACAGGTGGATTTCGCACTGAAGCTTTCTTT

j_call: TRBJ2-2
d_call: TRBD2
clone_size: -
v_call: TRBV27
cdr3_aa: CASRSGLDRVTGELFF
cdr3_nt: TGTGCCAGCAGATCGGGACTAGATCGTGTCACCGGGGAGCTGTTTTTT

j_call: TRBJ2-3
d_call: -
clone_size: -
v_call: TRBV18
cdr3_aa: CASSPYRDTSEYF
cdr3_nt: TGTGCCAGCTCACCGTACCGGGATACGAGTGAGTATTTT

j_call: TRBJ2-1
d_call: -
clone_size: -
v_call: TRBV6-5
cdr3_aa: CASKWEDSYNEQFF
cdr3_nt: TGTGCCAGCAAATGGGAGGATTCCTACAATGAGCAGTTCTTC

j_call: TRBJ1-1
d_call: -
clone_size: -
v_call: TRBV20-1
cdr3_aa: CSGSVSTEAFF
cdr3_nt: TGCAGTGGCTCGGTGAGCACTGAAGCTTTCTTT

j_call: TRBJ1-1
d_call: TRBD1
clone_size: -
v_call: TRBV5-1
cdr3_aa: CASSTDRTEAFF
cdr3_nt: TGCGCCAGCAGCACGGACAGGACTGAAGCTTTCTTT

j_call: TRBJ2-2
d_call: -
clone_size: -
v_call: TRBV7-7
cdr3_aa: CASSLGGRNTGELFF
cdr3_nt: TGTGCTAGCAGCTTGGGGGGGCGGAACACCGGGGAGCTGTTTTTT

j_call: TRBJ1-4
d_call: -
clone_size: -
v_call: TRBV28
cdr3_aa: CASSLRGRGEKLFF
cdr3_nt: TGTGCCAGCAGTTTACGAGGGCGCGGGGAAAAACTGTTTTTT

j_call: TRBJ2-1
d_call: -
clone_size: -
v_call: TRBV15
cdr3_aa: CATSSEQGSYNEQFF
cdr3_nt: TGTGCCACCAGCAGTGAACAGGGCTCCTACAATGAGCAGTTCTTC

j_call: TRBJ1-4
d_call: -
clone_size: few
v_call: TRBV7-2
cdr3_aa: CASSLEYSNEKLFF
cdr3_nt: TGTGCCAGCAGCTTAGAGTACTCTAATGAAAAACTGTTTTTT

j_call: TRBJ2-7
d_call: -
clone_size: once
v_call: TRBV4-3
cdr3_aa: CASSQGGEADEQYF
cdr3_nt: TGCGCCAGCAGCCAAGGTGGGGAGGCGGACGAGCAGTACTTC

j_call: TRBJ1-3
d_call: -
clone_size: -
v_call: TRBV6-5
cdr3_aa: CASSYRVSGNTIYF
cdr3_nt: TGTGCCAGCAGTTATAGAGTTTCGGGAAACACCATATATTTT

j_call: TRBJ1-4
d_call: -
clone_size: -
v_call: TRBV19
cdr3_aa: CASSPQGDEKLFF
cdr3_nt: TGTGCCAGTAGTCCCCAGGGTGATGAAAAACTGTTTTTT

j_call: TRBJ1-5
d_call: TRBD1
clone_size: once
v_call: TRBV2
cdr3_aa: CAISDRVGQPQHF
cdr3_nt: TGTGCCATTTCGGACAGGGTAGGTCAGCCCCAGCATTTT

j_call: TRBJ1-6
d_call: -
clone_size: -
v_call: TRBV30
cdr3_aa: CAWKVSRIGANSPLHF
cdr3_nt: TGTGCCTGGAAAGTATCTCGCATTGGGGCTAATTCACCCCTCCACTTT

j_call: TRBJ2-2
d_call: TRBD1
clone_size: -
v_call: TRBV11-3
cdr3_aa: CASSLRASLTGTDTGELFF
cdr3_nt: TGTGCCAGCAGCTTGAGAGCCTCCTTGACAGGGACGGACACCGGGGAGCTGTTTTTT

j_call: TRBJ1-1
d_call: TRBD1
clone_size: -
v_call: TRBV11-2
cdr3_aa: CASSDWTGSEAFF
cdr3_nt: TGTGCCAGCAGCGACTGGACAGGGTCTGAAGCTTTCTTT

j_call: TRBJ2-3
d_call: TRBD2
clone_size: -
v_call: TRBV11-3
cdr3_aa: CASSLENRLAGRTDTQYF
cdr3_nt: TGTGCCAGCAGCTTAGAAAACCGACTAGCGGGACGCACAGATACGCAGTATTTT

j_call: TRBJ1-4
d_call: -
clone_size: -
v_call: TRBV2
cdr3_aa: CASPRTPGDNEKLFF
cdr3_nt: TGTGCCAGCCCCCGGACTCCGGGGGACAATGAAAAACTGTTTTTT